This is a list of T cell receptor beta chains from one sample in a study of blood T cell repertoires in COVID-19. The method was immunoSEQ multiplex PCR; TCRdb's version includes in-frame clones alone and lacks a portion of them. This sample has about 150,000 clones, with over 75% found just once. Sequencing was done on a sample of peripheral blood. These receptors were taken from a woman aged 40 to 50 with acute or convalescent COVID-19. Both conserved end residues are trimmed from each CDR3.

v_gene: TRBV9
j_gene: TRBJ2-1
CDR3aa: ASSATSGTYNEQF

v_gene: TRBV27
j_gene: TRBJ1-1
CDR3aa: ASSLSAGGATEAF

v_gene: TRBV7-2
j_gene: TRBJ1-4
CDR3aa: ASSRRTFGEKLF

v_gene: TRBV19
j_gene: TRBJ2-7
CDR3aa: ASSLEPGQAPYEQY

v_gene: TRBV5-1
j_gene: TRBJ2-7
CDR3aa: ASSLEAPPYEQY

v_gene: TRBV4-2
j_gene: TRBJ2-1
CDR3aa: ASSQARKTGSSYNEQF

v_gene: TRBV7-3
j_gene: TRBJ2-1
CDR3aa: ASSLGLAVGEQF

v_gene: TRBV5-6
j_gene: TRBJ2-2
CDR3aa: ASSRLAGVGELF

v_gene: TRBV5-4
j_gene: TRBJ2-7
CDR3aa: ASSWSGALDEQY

v_gene: TRBV28
j_gene: TRBJ2-3
CDR3aa: ASRQGSDTQY